A selection of T cell receptor beta chains follows, all from one sample in a study of technical replicates of blood from a few donors. Produced via immunoSEQ multiplex PCR; TCRdb's table is partial and in-frame only. The data show 90,000 to 100,000 clones, 90% to 96% seen once. The sequencing sample was made of T cells isolated from PBMCs. These receptors were taken from a human donor in good health. The CDR3 runs from the conserved cysteine through the conserved F or W. D genes are given only for firm matches. Clone sizes are given selectively: once, few, many, or a class where the clone is expanded.

>TRBD1|once|TRBJ2-1|TRBV4-2
CASSRPTGDDEQFF
TGTGCCAGCAGCCGGCCGACAGGGGACGATGAGCAGTTCTTC
>TRBD1|-|TRBJ2-5|TRBV5-1
CASSRQGSETQYF
TGCGCCAGCAGCCGACAGGGTAGTGAGACCCAGTACTTC
>TRBD2|-|TRBJ2-3|TRBV6-6
CATSTSGFTSTDTQYF
TGTGCCACCTCGACTAGCGGGTTCACCAGCACAGATACGCAGTATTTT
>-|-|TRBJ1-1|TRBV5-1
CASSPTGNTEAFF
TGCGCCAGCAGCCCGACAGGGAACACTGAAGCTTTCTTT
>-|-|TRBJ1-1|TRBV5-6
CASSQGPEAFF
TGTGCCAGCAGCCAGGGGCCTGAAGCTTTCTTT
>-|-|TRBJ2-7|TRBV5-1
CASSLAGGTPEQYF
TGCGCCAGCAGCTTGGCCGGCGGGACCCCCGAGCAGTACTTC
>TRBD1|-|TRBJ1-5|TRBV6-1
CASRDRDNQPQHF
TGTGCCAGCCGGGACAGGGACAATCAGCCCCAGCATTTT
>-|-|TRBJ1-2|TRBV7-3
CALHYGYTF
TGTGCCCTACACTATGGCTACACCTTC
>-|-|TRBJ2-3|TRBV9
CASSVATARGTDTQYF
TGTGCCAGCAGCGTAGCTACGGCTAGAGGCACAGATACGCAGTATTTT
>TRBD1|-|TRBJ1-2|TRBV6-5
CASSYFGTAFYGYTF
TGTGCCAGCAGTTACTTCGGGACAGCATTCTATGGCTACACCTTC
>-|-|TRBJ2-4|TRBV4-1
CASSQLGAQKNIQYF
TGCGCCAGCAGCCAATTGGGGGCGCAGAAAAACATTCAGTACTTC
>-|-|TRBJ2-3|TRBV11-3
CASSLGEAATDTQYF
TGTGCCAGCAGCTTAGGCGAAGCGGCAACAGATACGCAGTATTTT
>TRBD1|-|TRBJ2-7|TRBV9
CASSPQTGSYEQYF
TGTGCCAGCAGCCCACAGACAGGGAGCTACGAGCAGTACTTC
>TRBD1|-|TRBJ1-2|TRBV4-2
CASRDPGQGLRGYGYTF
TGTGCCAGCAGAGATCCGGGACAGGGCCTGAGAGGCTATGGCTACACCTTC
>-|few|TRBJ1-1|TRBV29-1
CSVGFSGNTEAFF
TGCAGCGTTGGGTTTTCGGGGAACACTGAAGCTTTCTTT
>TRBD1|-|TRBJ2-3|TRBV19
CASSFQPGQGFPFSTDTQYF
TGTGCCAGTAGTTTCCAACCGGGACAGGGGTTTCCCTTCAGCACAGATACGCAGTATTTT
>-|once|TRBJ1-5|TRBV19
CASSIRGISQPQHF
TGTGCCAGTAGTATAAGAGGGATTAGTCAGCCCCAGCATTTT
>TRBD1|-|TRBJ1-2|TRBV28
CASSSPRGQVYGYTF
TGTGCCAGCAGTTCCCCCCGAGGACAGGTCTATGGCTACACCTTC
>TRBD2|-|TRBJ2-1|TRBV5-4
CASSLAPAGGQGNEQFF
TGTGCCAGCAGCTTGGCCCCAGCGGGGGGGCAGGGCAATGAGCAGTTCTTC
>-|-|TRBJ2-1|TRBV6-1
CASKDWAYNEQFF
TGTGCCAGCAAGGACTGGGCCTACAATGAGCAGTTCTTC
>-|-|TRBJ2-3|TRBV9
CASSVVGSLADTQYF
TGTGCCAGCAGCGTAGTGGGCAGCTTAGCAGATACGCAGTATTTT
>-|once|TRBJ1-5|TRBV19
CASSYREGSQPQHF
TGTGCCAGTAGTTACAGGGAAGGGAGTCAGCCCCAGCATTTT
>TRBD2|-|TRBJ2-3|TRBV4-1
CASNGGTSGPGDTQYF
TGCGCCAGCAACGGAGGGACTAGTGGTCCTGGAGATACGCAGTATTTT
>TRBD1|-|TRBJ2-7|TRBV7-9
CASSLITGDRQYF
TGTGCCAGCAGCTTAATAACAGGGGATCGGCAGTACTTC
>TRBD1|-|TRBJ2-1|TRBV25-1
CASVTGVSHNEQFF
TGTGCCAGCGTAACAGGGGTTTCGCACAATGAGCAGTTCTTC
>TRBD1|-|TRBJ2-5|TRBV28
CASSTRDRGGETQYF
TGTGCCAGCAGTACCCGGGACAGGGGAGGAGAGACCCAGTACTTC
>TRBD2|-|TRBJ2-2|TRBV4-2
CASSQDRTSGRAIGELFF
TGTGCCAGCAGCCAAGACCGGACTAGCGGGAGGGCCATCGGGGAGCTGTTTTTT
>-|-|TRBJ2-3|TRBV27
CASSLSPGVQYF
TGTGCCAGCAGTTTATCGCCCGGGGTGCAGTATTTT
>-|-|TRBJ1-1|TRBV5-8
CASSLRGGVTEAFF
TGTGCCAGCAGCTTACGCGGGGGGGTCACTGAAGCTTTCTTT
>-|-|TRBJ2-3|TRBV4-1
CASTFPGASTDTQYF
TGCGCCAGCACCTTCCCAGGGGCAAGCACAGATACGCAGTATTTT
>-|-|TRBJ2-7|TRBV6-1
CASTPSLYEQYF
TGTGCCAGCACCCCGAGCCTGTACGAGCAGTACTTC
>-|-|TRBJ1-4|TRBV18
CASSFYRVKATNEKLFF
TGTGCCAGCTCATTTTACAGGGTCAAAGCAACTAATGAAAAACTGTTTTTT
>-|-|TRBJ2-2|TRBV19
CASSPRVTGELFF
TGTGCCAGTAGTCCCAGGGTAACCGGGGAGCTGTTTTTT
>TRBD1|-|TRBJ1-2|TRBV7-9
CASSLGQGPGYTF
TGTGCCAGCAGCTTAGGACAGGGCCCTGGCTACACCTTC
>-|-|TRBJ2-5|TRBV7-8
CASSPVNF
TGTGCCAGCAGCCCAGTAAACTTC
>TRBD1|few|TRBJ2-2|TRBV10-2
CASRTGQGTGELFF
TGCGCCAGCAGGACCGGACAGGGGACCGGGGAGCTGTTTTTT
>-|-|TRBJ1-5|TRBV19
CASSNPSDSLLPYSNQPQHF
TGTGCCAGTAGTAACCCCTCGGACTCCCTCTTACCTTATAGCAATCAGCCCCAGCATTTT
>TRBD1|-|TRBJ1-4|TRBV25-1
CASSERTGNEKLFF
TGTGCCAGCAGTGAAAGGACAGGGAATGAAAAACTGTTTTTT
>-|-|TRBJ2-3|TRBV7-8
CASSLSRVRGTDTQYF
TGTGCCAGCAGCTTATCGCGGGTGAGGGGCACAGATACGCAGTATTTT
>-|-|TRBJ2-1|TRBV21-1
CASSNQQVGLTNEQFF
TGTGCCAGCAGCAATCAGCAGGTGGGTCTTACGAATGAGCAGTTCTTC
>-|once|TRBJ1-1|TRBV5-5
CASSQSPGNTEAFF
TGTGCCAGCAGCCAATCACCCGGGAACACTGAAGCTTTCTTT
>-|-|TRBJ2-5|TRBV6-5
CASRPPSETQYF
TGTGCCAGCAGACCACCTAGTGAGACCCAGTACTTC
>TRBD1|-|TRBJ1-2|TRBV30
CAWSVRQTGGSYGYTF
TGTGCCTGGAGCGTCCGTCAGACAGGGGGATCCTATGGCTACACCTTC
>TRBD1|-|TRBJ1-1|TRBV23-1
CASCRDRGYTEAFF
TGCGCCAGCTGTCGGGACAGGGGCTACACTGAAGCTTTCTTT
>-|-|TRBJ2-3|TRBV4-1
CASSQDSLTDTQYF
TGCGCCAGCAGCCAAGATTCCTTGACAGATACGCAGTATTTT
>-|-|TRBJ1-6|TRBV6-5
CASSYSRDNPNSPLHF
TGTGCCAGCAGTTACTCAAGGGACAACCCCAATTCACCCCTCCACTTT
>TRBD1|-|TRBJ1-2|TRBV28
CASSLRQGRDGYTF
TGTGCCAGCAGTCTCCGACAGGGGAGGGATGGCTACACCTTC
>-|-|TRBJ1-1|TRBV27
CASSTDLNTEAFF
TGTGCCAGCAGTACAGATCTGAACACTGAAGCTTTCTTT
>-|-|TRBJ1-3|TRBV5-1
CASSLSGVASGNTIYF
TGCGCCAGCAGCTTGTCAGGGGTGGCGTCTGGAAACACCATATATTTT
>-|-|TRBJ2-5|TRBV18
CASSPLYDSQETQYF
TGTGCCAGCTCACCACTGTACGACAGCCAAGAGACCCAGTACTTC
>TRBD1|-|TRBJ1-1|TRBV19
CASIRDRAGDTEAFF
TGTGCCAGTATCCGGGACAGGGCGGGGGACACTGAAGCTTTCTTT
>-|-|TRBJ1-3|TRBV9
CASSTQGSSSGNTIYF
TGTGCCAGCAGCACACAGGGTTCTTCCTCTGGAAACACCATATATTTT
>-|-|TRBJ2-3|TRBV7-2
CASSLARLGGTDTQYF
TGTGCCAGCAGCTTAGCGCGGCTAGGTGGCACAGATACGCAGTATTTT
>TRBD2|-|TRBJ2-3|TRBV2
CASRDSGSTDTQYF
TGTGCCAGCAGAGATAGCGGGAGCACAGATACGCAGTATTTT
>TRBD2|-|TRBJ2-5|TRBV4-1
CASSKEASGIETQYF
TGCGCCAGCAGCAAAGAGGCTAGCGGGATCGAGACCCAGTACTTC